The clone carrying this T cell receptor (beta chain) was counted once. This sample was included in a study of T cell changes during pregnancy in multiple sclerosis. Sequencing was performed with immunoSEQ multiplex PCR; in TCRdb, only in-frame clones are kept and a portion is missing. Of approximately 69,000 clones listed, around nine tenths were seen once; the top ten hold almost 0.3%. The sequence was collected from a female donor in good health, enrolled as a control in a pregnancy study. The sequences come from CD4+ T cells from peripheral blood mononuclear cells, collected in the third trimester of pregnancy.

CDR3 residues: CASHRGSNSPLHF. In nucleotides, the CDR3 is TGTGCCAGTCACAGGGGCTCTAATTCACCCCTCCACTTT. The chain is built from TRBV6-5 and TRBJ1-6, with 7 positions matching TRBD1. Germline CDR1 reads MNHEY; CDR2 reads SVGAGI. J gave up 6 bases and V 9 bases, and 5 bases lay outside the gene matches. The length of the CDR3 is 13 residues.